This record concerns one T cell receptor beta chain sequence. Its antigen remains unidentified. The read comes to an end 3 residues before the CDR3 does, leaving the germline J gene to fill in the end. This specimen belongs to a study of T cells in women clearing cervical HPV infection. Germline CDR1 SNHLY, CDR2 FYNNEI. Trimming shortened V by 6 bases and J by 0 bases, and 14 bases separated the two germline ends. The CDR3 covers 16 residues. Only in-frame clones appear in the TCRdb table, and some are missing; sequencing was by immunoSEQ multiplex PCR. The table for this sample gives tens of thousands of clones. Findings of the study overall: Cases carried less TRBV6-7 than controls: roughly 0.11% versus 0.16%.

This chain uses TRBV2 with TRBJ2-2, with D possibly matching TRBD1 (5 bases). The sequence was obtained from a woman aged 18-70 years with a cervical HPV16 infection that either progressed to CIN3+ or cleared (not recorded which). Specimen: blood buffy coat. CDR3 DNA (partial): TGTGCCAGCAGGCACCCAGGGCCCTCGAACACCGGGGAG. This encodes CASRHPGPSNTGE. The CDR3 in full is CASRHPGPSNTGELFF.